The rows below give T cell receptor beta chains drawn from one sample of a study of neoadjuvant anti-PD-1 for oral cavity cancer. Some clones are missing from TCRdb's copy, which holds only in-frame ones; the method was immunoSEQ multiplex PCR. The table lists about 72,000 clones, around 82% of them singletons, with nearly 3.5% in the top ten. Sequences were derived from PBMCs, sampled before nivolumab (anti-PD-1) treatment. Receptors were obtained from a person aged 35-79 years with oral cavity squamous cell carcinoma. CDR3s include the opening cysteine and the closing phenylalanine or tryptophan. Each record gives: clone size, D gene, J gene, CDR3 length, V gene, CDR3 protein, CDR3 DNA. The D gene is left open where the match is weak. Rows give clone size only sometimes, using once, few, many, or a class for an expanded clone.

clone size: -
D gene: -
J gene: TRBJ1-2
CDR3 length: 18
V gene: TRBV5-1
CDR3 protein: CASSLGWTVYGSDYGYTF
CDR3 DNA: TGCGCCAGCAGCTTGGGGTGGACAGTTTATGGGAGCGACTATGGCTACACCTTC

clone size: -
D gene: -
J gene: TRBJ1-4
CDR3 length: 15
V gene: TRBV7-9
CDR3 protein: CASSFDTGIIEKLFF
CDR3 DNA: TGTGCCAGCAGCTTTGATACAGGGATCATTGAAAAACTGTTTTTT

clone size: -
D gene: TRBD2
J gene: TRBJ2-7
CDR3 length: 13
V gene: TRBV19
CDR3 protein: CASSSGGNYEQYF
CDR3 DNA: TGTGCCAGTAGTTCGGGGGGGAACTACGAGCAGTACTTC

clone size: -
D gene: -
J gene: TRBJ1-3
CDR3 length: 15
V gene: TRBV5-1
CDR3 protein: CASSLTRAGGNTIYF
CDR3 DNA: TGCGCCAGCAGCTTGACGAGGGCGGGAGGAAACACCATATATTTT

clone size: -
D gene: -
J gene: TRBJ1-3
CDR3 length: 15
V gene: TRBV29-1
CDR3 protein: CSVVGIQGTGNTIYF
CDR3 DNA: TGCAGCGTTGTGGGGATACAGGGAACAGGAAACACCATATATTTT

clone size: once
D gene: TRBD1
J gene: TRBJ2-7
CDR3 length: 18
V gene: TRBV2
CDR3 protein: CASSSMKAQGAEGYEQYF
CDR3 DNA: TGTGCCAGCAGTTCCATGAAGGCCCAGGGGGCTGAGGGCTACGAGCAGTACTTC

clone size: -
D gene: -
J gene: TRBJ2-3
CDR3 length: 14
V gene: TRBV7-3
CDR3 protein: CASSSGTGTDTQYF
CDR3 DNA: TGTGCCAGCAGCAGCGGGACAGGCACAGATACGCAGTATTTT

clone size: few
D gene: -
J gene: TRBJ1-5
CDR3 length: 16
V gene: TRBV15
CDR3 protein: CATSRGKGVGNQPQHF
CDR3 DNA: TGTGCCACCAGCAGAGGAAAAGGGGTAGGCAATCAGCCCCAGCATTTT

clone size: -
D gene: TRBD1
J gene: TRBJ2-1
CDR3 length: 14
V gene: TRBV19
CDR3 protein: CASSAWTGANEQFF
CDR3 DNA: TGTGCCAGTAGTGCGTGGACAGGGGCTAATGAGCAGTTCTTC

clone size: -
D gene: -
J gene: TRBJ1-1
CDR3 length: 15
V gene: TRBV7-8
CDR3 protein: CASSQNRVGDTEAFF
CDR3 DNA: TGTGCCAGCAGCCAGAACCGTGTTGGCGACACTGAAGCTTTCTTT

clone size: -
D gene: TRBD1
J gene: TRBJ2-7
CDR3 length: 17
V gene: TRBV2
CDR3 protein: CASSESTPGQQAYEQYF
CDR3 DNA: TGTGCCAGCAGTGAATCAACTCCGGGACAGCAAGCCTACGAGCAGTACTTC

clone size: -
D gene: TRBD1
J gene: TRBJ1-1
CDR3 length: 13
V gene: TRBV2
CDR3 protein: CASSGQGNTEAFF
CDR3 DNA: TGTGCCAGCAGCGGACAGGGGAACACTGAAGCTTTCTTT

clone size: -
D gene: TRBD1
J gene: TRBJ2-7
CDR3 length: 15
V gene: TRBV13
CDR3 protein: CASSSDRGFSYEQYF
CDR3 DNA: TGTGCCAGCAGCTCGGACAGGGGGTTCTCCTACGAGCAGTACTTC

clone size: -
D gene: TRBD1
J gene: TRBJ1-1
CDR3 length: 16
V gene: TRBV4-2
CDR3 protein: CASSQDGGTDYTEAFF
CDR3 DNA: TGTGCCAGCAGCCAAGATGGAGGGACAGATTACACTGAAGCTTTCTTT

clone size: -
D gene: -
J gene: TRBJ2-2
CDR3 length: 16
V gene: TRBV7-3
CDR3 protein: CASSPTVRGNTGELFF
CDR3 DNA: TGTGCCAGCAGCCCAACCGTCCGTGGGAACACCGGGGAGCTGTTTTTT

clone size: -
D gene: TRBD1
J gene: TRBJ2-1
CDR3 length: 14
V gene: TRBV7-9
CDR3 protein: CASSISSNSGQKFF
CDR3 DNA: TGTGCCAGCAGCATTTCATCTAATTCGGGACAGAAGTTCTTC

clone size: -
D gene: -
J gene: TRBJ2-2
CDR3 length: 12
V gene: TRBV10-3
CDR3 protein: CAIRDPRGELFF
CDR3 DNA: TGTGCCATCAGGGACCCCCGCGGGGAGCTGTTTTTT

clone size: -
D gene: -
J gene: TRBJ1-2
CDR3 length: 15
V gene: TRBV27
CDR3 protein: CASSLSHGHPYGYTF
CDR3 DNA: TGTGCCAGCAGTTTATCTCACGGACACCCCTATGGCTACACCTTC

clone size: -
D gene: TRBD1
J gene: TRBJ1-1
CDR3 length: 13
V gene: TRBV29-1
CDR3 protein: CSARTGLNTEAFF
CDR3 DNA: TGCAGCGCCAGGACAGGGCTGAACACTGAAGCTTTCTTT

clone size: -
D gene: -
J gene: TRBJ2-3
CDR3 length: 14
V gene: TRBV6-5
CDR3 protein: CASSYQGSTDTQYF
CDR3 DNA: TGTGCCAGCAGTTATCAGGGCTCCACAGATACGCAGTATTTT

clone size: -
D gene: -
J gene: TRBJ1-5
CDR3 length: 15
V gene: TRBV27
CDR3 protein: CASSFLGASRQPQHF
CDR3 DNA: TGTGCCAGCAGTTTTCTCGGGGCCTCTCGCCAGCCCCAGCATTTT

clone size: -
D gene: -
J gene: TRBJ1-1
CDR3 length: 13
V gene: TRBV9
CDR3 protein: CASSVVVGTEAFF
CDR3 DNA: TGTGCCAGCAGCGTAGTGGTGGGCACTGAAGCTTTCTTT

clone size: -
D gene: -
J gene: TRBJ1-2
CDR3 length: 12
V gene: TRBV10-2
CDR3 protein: CASSWATDGYTF
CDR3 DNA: TGCGCCAGCAGTTGGGCGACAGATGGCTACACCTTC

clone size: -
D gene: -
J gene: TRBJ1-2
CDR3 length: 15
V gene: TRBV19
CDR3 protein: CASSPWRVSNYGYTF
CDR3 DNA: TGTGCCAGTAGCCCGTGGAGGGTGTCTAACTATGGCTACACCTTC

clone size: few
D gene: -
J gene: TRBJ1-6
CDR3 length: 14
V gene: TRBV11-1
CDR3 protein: CASSLTGVGSPLHF
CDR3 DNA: TGTGCCAGCAGCTTAACAGGTGTAGGGTCACCCCTCCACTTT

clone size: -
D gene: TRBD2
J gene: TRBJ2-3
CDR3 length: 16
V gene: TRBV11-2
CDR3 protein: CASSILGGGLGNTQYF
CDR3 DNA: TGTGCCAGCAGCATACTCGGGGGGGGCCTAGGTAATACGCAGTATTTT

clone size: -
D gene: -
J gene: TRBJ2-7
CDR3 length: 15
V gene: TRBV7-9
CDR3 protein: CASSLDWSLGDEQYF
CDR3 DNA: TGTGCCAGCAGCTTAGACTGGTCCTTAGGGGACGAGCAGTACTTC

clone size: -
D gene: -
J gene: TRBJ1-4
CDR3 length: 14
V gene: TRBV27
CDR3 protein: CASSPFWGSEKLFF
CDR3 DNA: TGTGCCAGCAGTCCCTTTTGGGGCTCCGAAAAACTGTTTTTT

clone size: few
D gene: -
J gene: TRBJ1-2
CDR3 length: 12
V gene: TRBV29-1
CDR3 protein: CSVTTGSGGYTF
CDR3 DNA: TGCAGCGTTACTACAGGGTCCGGGGGCTACACCTTC

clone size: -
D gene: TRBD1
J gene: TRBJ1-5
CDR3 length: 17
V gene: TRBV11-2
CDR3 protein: CASSPLTGVRGNQPQHF
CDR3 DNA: TGTGCCAGCAGCCCCCTGACAGGGGTTCGTGGCAATCAGCCCCAGCATTTT

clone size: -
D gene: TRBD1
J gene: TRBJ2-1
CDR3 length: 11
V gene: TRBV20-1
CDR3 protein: CSADRGNEQFF
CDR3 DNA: TGCAGTGCTGACAGGGGCAATGAGCAGTTCTTC

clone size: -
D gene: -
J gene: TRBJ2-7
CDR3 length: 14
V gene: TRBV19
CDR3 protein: CASSIEGGTYEQYF
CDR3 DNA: TGTGCCAGTAGTATAGAAGGCGGGACCTACGAGCAGTACTTC

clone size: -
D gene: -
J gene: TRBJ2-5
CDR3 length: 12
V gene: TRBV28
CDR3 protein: CASSPFPGDQYF
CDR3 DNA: TGTGCCAGCAGTCCTTTCCCGGGAGACCAGTACTTC

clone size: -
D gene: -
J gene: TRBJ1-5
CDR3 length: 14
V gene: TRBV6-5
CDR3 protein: CASSYSRQGQPQHF
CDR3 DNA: TGTGCCAGCAGTTACTCCCGGCAGGGCCAGCCCCAGCATTTT

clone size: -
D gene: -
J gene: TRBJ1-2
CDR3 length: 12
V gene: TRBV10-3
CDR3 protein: CAISGQDLGYTF
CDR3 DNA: TGTGCCATCAGTGGACAGGATTTGGGCTACACCTTC

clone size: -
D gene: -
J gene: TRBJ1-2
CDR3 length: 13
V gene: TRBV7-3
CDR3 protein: CASSLTAGQGPTF
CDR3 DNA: TGTGCCAGCAGCTTAACCGCTGGGCAGGGGCCGACATTC

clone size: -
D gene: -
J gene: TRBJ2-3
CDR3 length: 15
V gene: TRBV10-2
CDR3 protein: CASKEGPTSTDTQYF
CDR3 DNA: TGCGCCAGCAAAGAGGGCCCGACTAGCACAGATACGCAGTATTTT

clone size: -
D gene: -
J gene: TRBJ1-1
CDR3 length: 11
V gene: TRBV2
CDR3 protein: CASTLRAEAFF
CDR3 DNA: TGTGCCAGCACTTTACGTGCTGAAGCTTTCTTT

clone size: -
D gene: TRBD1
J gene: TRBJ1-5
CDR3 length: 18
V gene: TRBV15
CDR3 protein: CATSREAGGQGRHQPQHF
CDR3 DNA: TGTGCCACCAGCAGAGAGGCAGGGGGACAGGGGCGGCACCAGCCCCAGCATTTT

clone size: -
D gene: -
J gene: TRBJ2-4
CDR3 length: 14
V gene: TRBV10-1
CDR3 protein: CASSDGAPGNIQYF
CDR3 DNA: TGCGCCAGCAGTGATGGGGCCCCCGGAAACATTCAGTACTTC

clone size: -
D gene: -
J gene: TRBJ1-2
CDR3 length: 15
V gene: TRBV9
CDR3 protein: CASSRTGVINYGYTF
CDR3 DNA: TGTGCCAGCAGTCGTACGGGGGTTATAAACTATGGCTACACCTTC

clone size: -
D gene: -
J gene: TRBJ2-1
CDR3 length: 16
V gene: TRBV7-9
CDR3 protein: CASSPIQQLSYNEQFF
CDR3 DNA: TGTGCCAGCAGCCCAATCCAGCAGCTGTCCTACAATGAGCAGTTCTTC

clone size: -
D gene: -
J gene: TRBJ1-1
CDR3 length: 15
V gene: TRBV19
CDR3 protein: CASSSLTNLNTEAFF
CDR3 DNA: TGTGCCAGTAGTAGCCTGACTAATCTGAACACTGAAGCTTTCTTT

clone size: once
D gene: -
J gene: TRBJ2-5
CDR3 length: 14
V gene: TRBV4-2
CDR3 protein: CASSHGQLQETQYF
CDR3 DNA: TGTGCCAGCAGCCACGGACAGCTGCAAGAGACCCAGTACTTC

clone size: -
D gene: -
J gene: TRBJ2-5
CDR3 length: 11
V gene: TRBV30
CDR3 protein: CAWSVPETQYF
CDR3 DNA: TGTGCCTGGAGCGTCCCGGAGACCCAGTACTTC

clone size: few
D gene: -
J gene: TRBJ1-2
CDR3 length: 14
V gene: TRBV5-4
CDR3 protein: CASSLAGVRRGYTF
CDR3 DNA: TGTGCCAGCAGCTTGGCCGGAGTTCGGAGAGGCTACACCTTC

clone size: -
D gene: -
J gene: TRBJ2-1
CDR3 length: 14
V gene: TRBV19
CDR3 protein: CASSIRGRNNEQFF
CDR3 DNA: TGTGCCAGTAGTATCCGGGGGCGTAACAATGAGCAGTTCTTC

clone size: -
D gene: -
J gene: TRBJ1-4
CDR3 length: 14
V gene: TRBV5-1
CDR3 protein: CASSGGAKGEKLFF
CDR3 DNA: TGCGCCAGCAGCGGCGGGGCTAAGGGTGAAAAACTGTTTTTT

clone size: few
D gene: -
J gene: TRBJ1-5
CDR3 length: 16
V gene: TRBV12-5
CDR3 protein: CASGLVLGGDFKPQHF
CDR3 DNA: TGTGCTAGTGGTTTGGTACTTGGAGGGGATTTCAAGCCCCAGCATTTT

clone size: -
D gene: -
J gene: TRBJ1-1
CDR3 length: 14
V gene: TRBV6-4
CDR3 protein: CASSESGVNTEAFF
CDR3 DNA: TGTGCCAGCAGTGAGTCAGGGGTCAACACTGAAGCTTTCTTT

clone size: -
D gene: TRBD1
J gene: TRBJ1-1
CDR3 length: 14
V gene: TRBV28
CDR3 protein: CASSTGQGDTEAFF
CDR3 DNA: TGTGCCAGCAGTACCGGACAGGGGGACACTGAAGCTTTCTTT

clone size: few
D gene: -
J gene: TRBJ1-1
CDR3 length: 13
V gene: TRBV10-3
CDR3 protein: CATTPGQNTEAFF
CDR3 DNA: TGTGCCACCACGCCTGGACAGAACACTGAAGCTTTCTTT

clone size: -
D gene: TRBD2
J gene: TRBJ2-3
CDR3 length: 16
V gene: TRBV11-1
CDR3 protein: CASSLVAGLPADTQYF
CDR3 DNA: TGTGCCAGCAGCTTAGTAGCGGGGCTACCAGCAGATACGCAGTATTTT

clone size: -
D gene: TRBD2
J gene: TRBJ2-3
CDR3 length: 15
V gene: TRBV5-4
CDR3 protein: CASRRAGGRTDTQYF
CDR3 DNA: TGTGCCAGCAGGCGAGCGGGAGGAAGGACAGATACGCAGTATTTT

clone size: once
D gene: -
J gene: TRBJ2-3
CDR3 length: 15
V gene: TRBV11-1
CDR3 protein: CASSFFMRSTDTQYF
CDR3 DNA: TGTGCCAGCAGCTTCTTCATGAGGTCTACAGATACGCAGTATTTT

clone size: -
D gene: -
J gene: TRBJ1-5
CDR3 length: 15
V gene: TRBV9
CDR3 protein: CASSVGWQLNQPQHF
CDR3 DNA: TGTGCCAGCAGCGTAGGGTGGCAGCTCAATCAGCCCCAGCATTTT

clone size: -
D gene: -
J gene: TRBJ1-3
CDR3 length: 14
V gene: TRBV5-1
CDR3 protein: CASSLTGYGNTIYF
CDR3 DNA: TGCGCCAGCAGCTTGACAGGGTATGGAAACACCATATATTTT

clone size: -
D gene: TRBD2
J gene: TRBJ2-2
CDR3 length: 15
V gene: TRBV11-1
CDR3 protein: CASSPLAGNTGELFF
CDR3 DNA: TGTGCCAGCAGCCCTCTAGCGGGGAACACCGGGGAGCTGTTTTTT

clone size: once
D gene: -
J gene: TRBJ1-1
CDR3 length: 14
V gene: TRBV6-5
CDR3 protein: CASRRGGTRTEAFF
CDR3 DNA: TGTGCCAGCAGGAGGGGCGGAACGAGGACTGAAGCTTTCTTT

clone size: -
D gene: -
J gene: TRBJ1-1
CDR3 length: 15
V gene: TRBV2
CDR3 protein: CASSKDRTTNTEAFF
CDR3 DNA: TGTGCCAGCAGCAAAGACAGGACAACGAACACTGAAGCTTTCTTT